This TCR beta chain was obtained from a study of blood T cells in healthy people across ages. The second PCR ran 7 to 11 cycles with a sample-barcoded 5' primer and J-beta primers. A 12-random-nucleotide template-switch adaptor tagged each cDNA molecule. TCRdb called the 5' RACE reads again in MiXCR, with one record for every CDR3 protein. The table shows some 1.5 million distinct CDR3 sequences, with 28% occurring only once. CDR3 length equals 13 residues. Germline V gene lookup returns CDR1 MNHEY and CDR2 SMNVEV (reference sequence). The ends were cut back, 10 bases at V and 4 bases at J, with 16 bases in the middle.

Sequencing was carried out using blood. This sequence was found in a woman in her twenties or thirties in good health. This sequence joins TRBV27 and TRBJ1-2; no clear D gene. CDR3 amino acids: CANSLGRPYGYTF. CDR3 DNA sequence: TGTGCCAACAGCCTCGGACGGCCCTATGGCTACACCTTC.